This T cell receptor beta chain was sequenced during a study of shared clonotypes between healthy human individuals. Overall study context: Per donor, three plates held CD4 naive cells, three held CD4 memory, two held CD8 naive and one held CD8 memory.

Adults of Caucasian background living in Nashville, Tennessee made up all donors. TCRdb keeps only in-frame clones here, not all; method: immunoSEQ multiplex PCR. The sample carries 2 million to 2.5 million clones, 93% recorded once. Notes on this clone: What it recognizes is unknown.

Per germline, CDR1 SGHAT and CDR2 FQNNGV. The J segment lost 1 base and the V segment lost 5 bases, leaving 4 bases of the junction unmatched. This CDR3 is 15 amino acids long. Study conclusions and caveats: With a few donors compared, 5% to 5.5% of naive CD4 clonotypes were shared. Unshared clonotypes carried lower generation probabilities than those common to all four donors.

The chain combines TRBV11-2 with TRBJ2-1, with TRBD2 identical over 8 bases. This sequence was found in a man younger than 35 in good health. Some clones in this sample may be carry-over from other donors' samples. Input material: naive CD4+ T cells from PBMCs. Subset defined: CD45RA+ positively selected. The CDR3: CASSLRGDSYNEQFF. In DNA, the CDR3 is TGTGCCAGCAGCCTGCGGGGGGATTCCTACAATGAGCAGTTCTTC.